A selection of T cell receptor beta chains follows, all from one sample in a study of T cell repertoires in cytomegalovirus infection. TCRdb reprocessed the reads via MiXCR and lists one record per CDR3 protein. The sample lists roughly 77,000 distinct CDR3 sequences, just under 4% occurring once. The material sequenced was PBMCs. The origin of the receptors is a human donor in good health (CMV status not recorded). Some clones in this sample may be carry-over from other donors' samples. Each CDR3 is given with its conserved first and last residue. A D gene is named only where the DNA matches it firmly. Some rows have no size entry. The others give once, few or many, or a class for an expanded clone.

NA	TRBV2	TRBJ2-6	NA	CASKDGGSGANVLTF	TGTGCCAGCAAGGATGGAGGCTCTGGGGCCAACGTCCTGACTTTC
NA	TRBV20-1	TRBJ1-1	NA	CSAAPSVMMNTEAFF	TGCAGTGCCGCACCAAGTGTGATGATGAACACTGAAGCTTTCTTT
NA	TRBV7-2	TRBJ1-5	NA	CASSLESYSQPQHF	TGTGCCAGCAGCTTAGAGTCATATAGTCAGCCCCAGCATTTT
many	TRBV6-2/TRBV6-3	TRBJ1-1	NA	CASSYNREGAFF	TGTGCCAGCAGTTACAACAGGGAGGGAGCTTTCTTT
many	TRBV7-8	TRBJ1-3	NA	CASSLKAGNTIYF	TGTGCCAGCAGCTTAAAGGCTGGAAACACCATATATTTT
many	TRBV7-2	TRBJ2-1	NA	CASSLLGRGDNEQFF	TGTGCCAGCAGCTTGTTGGGACGGGGTGACAATGAGCAGTTCTTC
many	TRBV7-2	TRBJ2-3	TRBD2	CASSATSDTQYF	TGTGCCAGCAGCGCGACTAGCGATACGCAGTATTTT
many	TRBV7-2	TRBJ2-3	NA	CASSLDKMTDTQYF	TGTGCCAGCAGCCTGGACAAAATGACAGATACGCAGTATTTT
many	TRBV12-3/TRBV12-4	TRBJ1-2	TRBD1	CASSRTGDNTF	TGTGCCAGCAGCCGGACAGGTGATAACACCTTC
NA	TRBV7-2	TRBJ2-2	TRBD2	CASSVTSGGGQELFF	TGTGCCAGCAGCGTAACTAGCGGGGGGGGGCAGGAGCTGTTTTTT
NA	TRBV9	TRBJ1-1	NA	CASSGGGGYTEAFF	TGTGCCAGCAGCGGGGGAGGGGGTTACACTGAAGCTTTCTTT
many	TRBV14	TRBJ2-5	NA	CATPSPELPSGPTETQYF	TGTGCTACCCCGTCCCCAGAGCTCCCCTCGGGCCCAACTGAGACCCAGTACTTC
many	TRBV20-1	TRBJ2-6	NA	CSARDPFRSGANVLTF	TGCAGTGCTAGAGACCCTTTTCGCTCTGGGGCCAACGTCCTGACTTTC
NA	TRBV2	TRBJ2-1	NA	CASSKGPYNEQFF	TGTGCCAGCAGTAAGGGGCCCTACAATGAGCAGTTCTTC
many	TRBV20-1	TRBJ2-1	NA	CSASLMRDEQFF	TGCAGTGCTTCCCTAATGAGGGATGAGCAGTTCTTC
many	TRBV7-2	TRBJ2-3	NA	CASSLDLRMDTQYF	TGTGCCAGCAGCTTGGACCTCCGAATGGATACGCAGTATTTT
many	TRBV29-1	TRBJ2-1	NA	CSAQRWAYNEQFF	TGCAGCGCCCAACGGTGGGCTTACAATGAGCAGTTCTTC
many	TRBV7-2	TRBJ2-3	TRBD2	CASSSLAGGSDTQYF	TGTGCCAGCAGCTCCTTAGCGGGAGGATCAGATACGCAGTATTTT
many	TRBV5-1	TRBJ1-6	TRBD1	CASSLAGTGSGSPLHF	TGCGCCAGCAGCTTGGCCGGGACAGGTTCGGGTTCACCCCTCCACTTT
few	TRBV7-3	TRBJ2-1	TRBD2	CASSFGLAGFDEQFF	TGTGCCAGCAGCTTCGGGCTAGCGGGGTTCGATGAGCAGTTCTTC
once	TRBV7-8	TRBJ2-5	TRBD2	CASSLRITSGMGETQYF	TGTGCCAGCAGCTTACGGATTACTAGCGGGATGGGGGAGACCCAGTACTTC
many	TRBV19	TRBJ2-1	NA	CASSRGVYNEQFF	TGTGCCAGTAGTAGGGGGGTGTACAATGAGCAGTTCTTC
many	TRBV7-9	TRBJ2-7	NA	CASSLAGTTYEQYF	TGTGCCAGCAGCTTAGCGGGCACCACCTACGAGCAGTACTTC
many	TRBV7-2	TRBJ2-7	TRBD1	CASSLVGTASYEQYF	TGTGCCAGCAGCTTAGTAGGGACAGCATCCTACGAGCAGTACTTC
many	TRBV29-1	TRBJ2-5	NA	CSVAGSDETQYF	TGCAGCGTTGCAGGGTCGGATGAGACCCAGTACTTC
many	TRBV7-2	TRBJ1-1	NA	CASSRGGMNTEAFF	TGTGCCAGCAGCCGGGGCGGTATGAACACTGAAGCTTTCTTT
many	TRBV4-1	TRBJ2-1	NA	CASSQDRGYEQFF	TGCGCCAGCAGCCAAGATAGGGGATATGAGCAGTTCTTC
NA	TRBV7-2	TRBJ1-3	NA	CASSLASGSGNTICF	TGTGCCAGCAGCTTAGCGTCCGGCTCTGGAAACACCATATGTTTT
many	TRBV6-1	TRBJ1-1	NA	CASSERAFGTEAFF	TGTGCCAGCAGTGAAAGGGCTTTCGGCACTGAAGCTTTCTTT
many	TRBV12-5	TRBJ2-5	NA	CASGSNVFQETQYF	TGTGCTAGTGGTTCGAACGTTTTTCAAGAGACCCAGTACTTC
many	TRBV12-3/TRBV12-4	TRBJ1-5	TRBD1	CASSFGQDNQPQHF	TGTGCCAGCAGTTTCGGACAGGATAATCAGCCCCAGCATTTT
many	TRBV28	TRBJ1-3	NA	CASSSGTTSGNTIYF	TGTGCCAGCAGTTCCGGGACAACCTCTGGAAACACCATATATTTT
many	TRBV10-3	TRBJ2-3	NA	CAISDNRAQYF	TGTGCCATCAGTGACAACCGGGCGCAGTATTTT
many	TRBV7-2	TRBJ2-5	TRBD1	CASSLGGQGGGKTQYF	TGTGCCAGCAGCCTAGGGGGACAGGGGGGAGGAAAGACCCAGTACTTC
many	TRBV28	TRBJ2-1	NA	CASSSIAESSYNEQFF	TGTGCCAGCAGTTCGATAGCGGAAAGCTCCTACAATGAGCAGTTCTTC
many	TRBV7-2	TRBJ2-5	NA	CASSLDRIGTQYF	TGTGCCAGCAGCCTCGACAGGATAGGGACCCAGTACTTC
many	TRBV28	TRBJ2-2	NA	CASRASDRTGELFF	TGTGCCAGCAGGGCATCCGACAGGACCGGGGAGCTGTTTTTT
many	TRBV12-3/TRBV12-4	TRBJ1-6	NA	CASSHGEGGSPLHF	TGTGCCAGCAGCCATGGGGAAGGGGGTTCACCCCTCCACTTT
many	TRBV7-3	TRBJ2-7	NA	CASSPGGRPFYEQYF	TGTGCCAGCAGCCCGGGGGGCCGCCCGTTCTACGAGCAGTACTTC
many	TRBV11-2	TRBJ1-1	NA	CASTRTVDTEAFF	TGTGCCAGCACCCGGACAGTCGACACTGAAGCTTTCTTT
many	TRBV7-8	TRBJ2-5	TRBD2	CASSTTGASGQETQYF	TGTGCCAGCAGCACCACCGGGGCTAGCGGCCAAGAGACCCAGTACTTC
many	TRBV28	TRBJ2-7	TRBD2	CASLAGTSYEQYF	TGTGCCAGCCTAGCGGGAACTTCCTACGAGCAGTACTTC
many	TRBV7-6	TRBJ2-6	NA	CASSLVGGAGANVLTF	TGTGCCAGCAGCTTAGTAGGGGGGGCTGGGGCCAACGTCCTGACTTTC
many	TRBV7-2	TRBJ2-5	NA	CASSPSRLASETQYF	TGTGCCAGCAGCCCATCCCGACTCGCAAGTGAGACCCAGTACTTC
many	TRBV12-3/TRBV12-4	TRBJ1-2	TRBD1	CASTPDRVIGYTF	TGTGCCAGCACTCCCGACAGGGTGATTGGCTACACCTTC
many	TRBV7-6	TRBJ2-7	NA	CASSWGEHEQYF	TGTGCCAGCAGCTGGGGGGAACACGAGCAGTACTTC
many	TRBV7-2	TRBJ1-6	NA	CASSSLQGNNSPLHF	TGTGCCAGCAGCTCCCTCCAGGGGAACAATTCACCCCTCCACTTT
many	TRBV5-5	TRBJ1-5	NA	CASSLGPGEPQHF	TGTGCCAGCAGCTTGGGACCGGGCGAGCCCCAGCATTTT
many	TRBV7-2	TRBJ1-2	NA	CASSPQATAANYGYTF	TGTGCCAGCAGCCCTCAGGCAACAGCAGCTAACTATGGCTACACCTTC
many	TRBV12-3/TRBV12-4	TRBJ1-2	NA	CASSKETNYGYTF	TGTGCCAGCAGCAAAGAAACAAACTATGGCTACACCTTC
many	TRBV7-8	TRBJ1-2	NA	CASSPDRKGYTF	TGTGCCAGCAGCCCCGACAGGAAAGGCTACACCTTC
many	TRBV5-4	TRBJ1-2	NA	CASRSGLNYGYTF	TGTGCCAGCAGGTCTGGACTTAACTATGGCTACACCTTC
many	TRBV7-2	TRBJ1-6	TRBD1	CASSPTGVNSPLHF	TGTGCCAGCAGCCCGACAGGGGTGAATTCACCCCTCCACTTT
many	TRBV7-2	TRBJ1-5	NA	CASSLLGSPNQPQHF	TGTGCCAGCAGCTTATTGGGCAGTCCCAATCAGCCCCAGCATTTT
many	TRBV7-2	TRBJ2-7	TRBD2	CASSPTSGDSYEQYF	TGTGCCAGCAGTCCCACTAGCGGCGATTCCTACGAGCAGTACTTC
many	TRBV28	TRBJ2-7	TRBD2	CASNPGLAAGWYF	TGTGCCAGCAATCCGGGACTAGCGGCAGGGTGGTACTTC
many	TRBV28	TRBJ2-2	NA	CASGRVHSGELFF	TGTGCCAGCGGGAGAGTGCATTCCGGGGAGCTGTTTTTT
NA	TRBV7-3	TRBJ1-2	NA	CASSLSPQIYGYTF	TGTGCCAGCAGCTTAAGTCCACAGATTTATGGCTACACCTTC
many	TRBV5-5	TRBJ1-2	NA	CASSLGSGNGYTF	TGTGCCAGCAGCCTCGGGTCTGGGAATGGCTACACCTTC
many	TRBV7-8	TRBJ2-1	NA	CASSLSGGDSYYNEQFF	TGTGCCAGCAGCTTATCAGGGGGGGATTCCTACTACAATGAGCAGTTCTTC